The 17 T cell receptor beta chains reported below all come from one sample, sequenced in a study of cytomegalovirus exposure and HLA in healthy donors. PCR involved 60 Vbeta and 13 Jbeta primers. The assay was immunoSEQ multiplex PCR, and TCRdb's table has in-frame clones only and misses some. The sample holds 95,000 to 150,000 clones, 77% seen once. The sequenced material came from PBMCs. These receptors all stem from a woman between 35 and 50 years old in good health and CMV-seropositive.

The V gene is TRBV4-1, the J gene TRBJ2-3, with 7 bases fitting TRBD1. The CDR3 sequence is 16 residues long. V was pared by 1 base and J by 0 bases, with 4 bases of the junction left unmatched. The germline V gene encodes CDR1 MGHRA and CDR2 YSYEKL. CDR3 bases: TGCGCCAGCAGCCAAGGAAGGGACAGAAGCACAGATACGCAGTATTTT. It translates to CASSQGRDRSTDTQYF.

The chain links TRBV9 to TRBJ2-1, with TRBD2 identical over 8 bases. CDR1 and CDR2 from the germline V gene are SGDLS and YYNGEE. Germline trimming cut 4 bases from V and 7 bases from J; bases unmatched to any gene: 10. The CDR3 length is 15 residues. CDR3 coding DNA: TGTGCCAGCAGCTCAGGGACTAGGCGCGCTAATGAGCAGTTCTTC. It translates to CASSSGTRRANEQFF.

This clone was counted between two and nine times. The genes are TRBV30 and TRBJ1-4, with D perhaps TRBD1 (5 bases). Trimming took 0 bases from V and 8 from J, leaving 10 bases between them. This CDR3 comprises 13 residues. Germline CDR1 reads GTSNPN; CDR2 reads SVGIG (reference sequence). The CDR3 DNA reads TGTGCCTGGAGTGTTTCCGGGGGGGAAAAACTGTTTTTT. It specifies CAWSVSGGEKLFF.

The V gene is TRBV30, the J gene TRBJ1-1, with D possibly TRBD1 on 6 matching bases. The length of the CDR3 is 13 residues. The germline V and J ends were trimmed by 5 bases and 1 base, with 11 bases remaining between them. In germline, CDR1 is GTSNPN, CDR2 SVGIG (reference sequence). The chain's CDR3 is CAWGRQANTEAFF. CDR3 in DNA: TGTGCCTGGGGGAGACAGGCGAACACTGAAGCTTTCTTT.

The rearrangement joins TRBV5-1 to TRBJ2-7; 10 bases align to TRBD1. CDR1 is SGHRS, CDR2 YFSETQ, per germline. The CDR3 consists of 14 residues. Losses at the gene ends were 4 bases for V and 4 bases for J; bases not matched to a gene: 5. This CDR3 is CASSLGQGLYEQYF. The DNA for the CDR3 is TGCGCCAGCAGCCTGGGACAGGGGTTGTACGAGCAGTACTTC.

V gene TRBV19 combines with J gene TRBJ2-3; 7 bases agree with TRBD2. V was clipped by 8 bases and J by 0 bases; unmatched bases: 11. The CDR3 has 16 amino acids. Germline loops: CDR1 LNHDA, CDR2 SQIVND (reference sequence). DNA of the CDR3: TGTGCCAGTGGCCCGGGGAGGGTTCGAAGCACAGATACGCAGTATTTT. It is translated as CASGPGRVRSTDTQYF.

The V and J genes are TRBV7-2 and TRBJ1-1; tentatively, D is TRBD1 (5 bases). Trimming cost V 0 bases and J 11 bases, with 7 bases left between them. Germline CDR1 SGHTA, CDR2 FQGNSA. This CDR3 is 11 amino acids long. The CDR3 spells CASSLATAAFF. For the CDR3, the DNA is TGTGCCAGCAGCTTAGCGACAGCTGCTTTCTTT.

The chain joins TRBV5-1 to TRBJ2-7, with D possibly being TRBD1 (8 bases). CDR1 and CDR2 (germline): SGHRS, YFSETQ. With 4 bases removed from V and 6 bases from J, the gap between germline ends came to 20 bases. The CDR3 covers 15 residues. CDR3 loop: CASSPGQGGGPEQYF. The CDR3 region has the DNA TGCGCCAGCAGCCCCGGACAGGGCGGGGGTCCCGAGCAGTACTTC.

Here the CDR3 DNA reads TGTGCCACCCGGGGGGGGCCGGGATATGGCTACACCTTC. Translation gives CATRGGPGYGYTF. This chain connects TRBV28 to TRBJ1-2; TRBD1 is a possible D gene (6 bases). CDR1 is MDHEN, CDR2 SYDVKM, per germline. This CDR3 comprises 13 residues. The germline V and J ends were trimmed by 10 bases and 5 bases, with 17 bases remaining between them.

The J gene is TRBJ2-7, the V gene TRBV5-6, with 15 bases matching TRBD2. This CDR3 contains 16 residues. Germline-derived CDR1 and CDR2 are SGHDT and YYEEEE. The ends lost 2 bases at V and 7 bases at J; junction bases unmatched: 7. The CDR3 DNA sequence: TGTGCCAGCAGCTTCAGGACTAGCGGGAGGGCAGGGGAGCAGTACTTC. This sequence encodes CASSFRTSGRAGEQYF.

This chain uses TRBV2 with TRBJ2-3; 11 bases are a match to TRBD2. Trimming cost V 6 bases and J 8 bases; bases outside gene matches: 10. This CDR3 comprises 15 residues. Germline V lookup: CDR1 SNHLY, CDR2 FYNNEI. The chain's CDR3 is CASRMGLAAEGTQYF. In DNA form, the CDR3 reads TGTGCCAGCAGGATGGGACTAGCGGCGGAGGGTACGCAGTATTTT. Using reference TRBV2 and TRBJ2-3 for the parts outside the CDR3, the full variable domain is EPEVTQTPSHQVTQMGQEVILRCVPISNHLYFYWYRQILGQKVEFLVSFYNNEISEKSEIFDDQFSVERPDGSNFTLKIRSTKLEDSAMYFCASRMGLAAEGTQYFGPGTRLTVL.

V is TRBV11-2 and J is TRBJ2-4; D possibly corresponds to TRBD2 (5 bases). The V end lost 5 bases, the J end lost 9 bases, and 20 bases lay between the germline ends. Germline values: CDR1 SGHAT, CDR2 FQNNGV. This CDR3 spans 15 amino acids. The DNA of the CDR3 is TGTGCCAGCAGCCCATCCGGGGTTAGCAATGGCATTCAGTACTTC. This sequence encodes CASSPSGVSNGIQYF.

The chain uses TRBV2 and TRBJ2-3; 13 bases align to TRBD2. The CDR3 extends over 16 amino acids. The germline V gene has CDR1 SNHLY and CDR2 FYNNEI. The V and J ends lost 5 bases and 4 bases, in that order; junction bases with no gene match: 6. DNA of the CDR3: TGTGCCAGCAGTTACCGGACTAGCGGGAGAGCAGATACGCAGTATTTT. This sequence encodes CASSYRTSGRADTQYF.

The V and J genes are TRBV7-3 and TRBJ2-2, with D possibly TRBD1 on 7 matching bases. The CDR3 spans 16 residues. Germline loops: CDR1 SGHTA, CDR2 FQGTGA. Trimming took 5 bases from V and 5 from J, leaving 18 bases between them. This CDR3 is CASSPIQGGGTGELFF. The CDR3 nucleotides are TGTGCCAGCAGCCCTATTCAGGGGGGAGGAACCGGGGAGCTGTTTTTT.

V usage is TRBV19 and J usage is TRBJ2-3; TRBD2 might be the D (6 bases). V was pared by 0 bases and J by 5 bases, with 21 bases between. Germline V gene data show CDR1 as LNHDA and CDR2 as SQIVND (reference sequence). This CDR3 has 18 residues. CDR3 coding DNA: TGTGCCAGTAGTATAGATTGGACCGAGCGGGTACCCCGAGATACGCAGTATTTT. This sequence encodes CASSIDWTERVPRDTQYF.

The CDR3 DNA reads TGTGCCAGCAGCTTATCCCCGGTGAACACTGAAGCTTTCTTT. As protein: CASSLSPVNTEAFF. This chain connects TRBV7-2 to TRBJ1-1; D call uncertain. Trimming took off 2 bases at V and 0 bases at J, with 7 bases between the two ends. The CDR3 sequence is 14 residues long. Per germline, CDR1 SGHTA and CDR2 FQGNSA.

This clone was seen once. The chain recombines TRBV6-5 with TRBJ2-1; the match to TRBD2 covers 7 bases. This CDR3 region has 13 residues. Germline assignment: CDR1 MNHEY and CDR2 SVGAGI. The V segment lost 6 bases and the J segment 10 bases; nucleotides outside the gene matches: 9. The CDR3 loop is CASRPAGRGEQFF. CDR3 sequence (DNA): TGTGCCAGCAGACCAGCGGGAAGGGGAGAGCAGTTCTTC.